These T cell receptor beta chains were read from a single sample in a study of T cell responses to AZD1222 COVID-19 vaccine. This table comes from immunoSEQ multiplex PCR, and its TCRdb copy is limited to in-frame clones, with some not included. The table shows 90,000 to 120,000 clones, with over 75% occurring only once. The sample here was peripheral blood, taken on day 0 of AZD1222 vaccination. Receptors were obtained from an adult in good health. CDR3s include the opening cysteine and the closing phenylalanine or tryptophan. Some rows mark clone size as missing; the rest say once, few, many or name a class of expanded clone.

v_gene	j_gene	abundance	CDR3aa
TRBV7-9	TRBJ2-2	NA	CASSSPSPANTGELFF
TRBV4-1	TRBJ2-7	NA	CASSQVVLAGRLREQYF
TRBV9	TRBJ2-2	NA	CASSQTSLNTGELFF
TRBV11-3	TRBJ2-1	NA	CASSSGGAHEQFF
TRBV25-1	TRBJ1-2	NA	CASSEGGPRYGYTF
TRBV30	TRBJ1-5	NA	CAWSVNENQPQHF
TRBV4-2	TRBJ1-4	NA	CASSQDGTGGFQKLFF
TRBV6-5	TRBJ2-7	NA	CASIGDPSYEQYF
TRBV6-5	TRBJ1-2	once	CASSQQTGVWGYTF
TRBV11-3	TRBJ2-3	NA	CASSGPFADTQYF
TRBV6-6	TRBJ1-2	NA	CASSLLRGLPANYGYTF
TRBV7-8	TRBJ1-4	NA	CASSLQETNEKLFF
TRBV7-8	TRBJ1-1	NA	CASSLALSWGVLF
TRBV19	TRBJ1-2	once	CASRGDDYGYTF
TRBV7-2	TRBJ2-3	NA	CASSLGGRGGANTQYF
TRBV9	TRBJ1-3	NA	CASTQGSGNTIYF
TRBV5-6	TRBJ2-7	NA	CASSSATGGFYEQYF
TRBV27	TRBJ1-1	NA	CASSLGQGVTYTEAFF
TRBV6-5	TRBJ1-2	NA	CASSYGVNYGYTF
TRBV7-8	TRBJ2-3	NA	CASSLVVRRTSFADTQYF
TRBV2	TRBJ1-2	NA	CASSAGEGANYGYTF
TRBV19	TRBJ2-6	NA	CASSLPVSGANVLTF